The text below deals with one T cell receptor (beta chain). The antigen remains unidentified. Three rounds of nested PCR, following a modified ARM-PCR protocol, produced the TCRbeta library. One entry per CDR3 protein, called by TCRdb with MiXCR from the multiplex PCR reads. The sample lists some 78,000 distinct CDR3 sequences; roughly 80% were seen once. V lost 4 bases and J lost 0, with 16 bases in between. This CDR3 contains 15 residues. CDR1 is DFQATT and CDR2 is SNEGSKA in the germline V gene (reference sequence). This sample's RNA came from whole unsorted tissue. The data are from a study of tumor and adjacent non-tumor tissue in lung cancer. The overall study: Histology: about twelve adenocarcinoma, a couple of squamous cell carcinoma, 1 small cell lung cancer. On average, productive TCRbeta reads reached 4 million to 4.5 million per sample.

The study, taken as a whole, reports: Tumor tissue had significantly higher TCR diversity than normal lung. Top 100 clones took a larger repertoire share in normal lung.

This TCR was recovered from a woman aged 50 to 60 with non-small cell lung cancer. The chain couples TRBV20-1 to TRBJ2-7, with no clear D. The sample consisted of lung tumor tissue. The CDR3 loop is CSANLNPTNSYEQYF. CDR3 in DNA: TGCAGTGCTAATTTAAACCCGACAAACTCCTACGAGCAGTACTTC.